This TCR beta chain was recovered during a study of cytomegalovirus exposure and HLA in healthy donors. The PCR had 60 Vbeta and 13 Jbeta primers. The protocol was immunoSEQ multiplex PCR, while the TCRdb copy is restricted to in-frame clones and leaves out a portion. The table for this sample gives 80,000 to 100,000 clones. The receptor's source is a man aged 45-60 years in good health and CMV-seronegative. Sequencing input: PBMCs.

This chain's CDR3 is CSVEDPRTESYEQYF. The CDR3 nucleotides are TGCAGCGTTGAAGATCCTAGGACAGAGTCCTACGAGCAGTACTTC. This chain joins TRBV29-1 and TRBJ2-7; D may be TRBD1 (6 bases). There are 15 residues in the CDR3. CDR1 is SQVTM, CDR2 ANQGSEA, per germline. Deletions cut 0 bases from V and 1 base from J, with 13 bases between.